This T cell receptor (beta chain) was profiled in a study of chemoradiotherapy in HPV16-positive cancers (dated by TCRdb to 2022 to 2024). Background for the entire study: Functional T-cell assays on cells from two HPV16-positive patients defined candidate HPV-specific T-cell clones and common TCR motifs. The study set out to ask whether T-cell immunity against the HPV oncoproteins E6 and E7 changes over the course of chemoradiotherapy and whether that immunity affects survival. Next, the candidate HPV-specific TCRs and motifs were followed in TCR repertoires from about 90 patients with HPV-related cancers. General conclusions and limits of the study: Expansion of candidate HPV-specific clones and E7-related TCR motifs was observed in the tumor microenvironment during treatment, whereas no such expansion was observed for non-HPV-specific T cells. In HPV16-positive patients, expansion of HPV-responsive T cells during chemoradiotherapy was associated with improved recurrence-free survival. The functional definition of HPV-specific T cells was derived from only a couple of HPV16-positive patients, and the survival association was reported for HPV16-positive patients.

Because repertoires were sampled repeatedly during chemoradiotherapy, clonal expansion in the tumor microenvironment could be followed. The germline V gene yields MRHNA for CDR1 and SNTAGT for CDR2. For this chain, trimming is 5 bases at the V end and 2 bases at the J end, and the number of junction bases without a gene match is 8. There are 15 amino acids in the CDR3, from cysteine to phenylalanine inclusive. Kept here is only the CDR3 DNA, which spans 45 bases and is read in frame from base 1. Points on this clone: This receptor's antigen is unknown. There are no base qualities to consult, and no much larger clone falls within one base.

The receptor library was made with the immunoSEQ multiplex PCR assay. The clones in this table, taken by TCRdb from immuneACCESS, are in-frame only. Not every clone is retained; where verified, under half of the shortfall comes from an unresolved V gene, and the cause of the rest is unknown. The table for this sample lists tens of thousands of clones; 94% of them were counted only once. The ten largest clonotypes hold approximately 2.7% of the sample. This specimen was taken from a patient who underwent chemoradiotherapy. The origin of this receptor is a human donor with HPV-associated anogenital cancer. The receptor chain draws on TRBV6-4 and TRBJ2-7, and 8 bases in between align with TRBD1. Here is the DNA: TGTGCCAGCAGTTCTTCCGCGGGACAGGCCTACGAGCAGTACTTC. This is translated as CASSSSAGQAYEQYF.